This T cell receptor (beta chain) was identified in a study of tumor and adjacent non-tumor tissue in lung cancer. Study-wide points: Tumor tissue had significantly higher TCR diversity than normal lung. Normal lung showed higher cumulative top 100 clone frequency than tumor.

The template was RNA from unsorted bulk tissue. About this clonotype: No antigen is known for it.

Germline CDR1 reads MDHEN; CDR2 reads SYDVKM. The CDR3 runs to 14 residues. Three rounds of nested PCR, following a modified ARM-PCR protocol, produced the TCRbeta library. TCRdb fed the multiplex PCR reads into MiXCR, producing one record per CDR3 protein. The table shows more than 85,000 distinct CDR3 sequences, with more than 70% occurring only once. Sequencing was carried out using lung tumor tissue. This TCR was sampled from a woman aged 55-70 years with non-small cell lung cancer. The chain has TRBV28 and TRBJ2-7, with D possibly being TRBD1 (8 bases). CDR3 sequence: CTTGGPSGPYEQYF. The CDR3 DNA is TGTACCACAGGGGGGCCTAGCGGCCCCTACGAGCAGTACTTC.